Below are 28 T cell receptor beta chains sequenced from a single sample in a study of blood T cell repertoires in COVID-19. Produced via immunoSEQ multiplex PCR; TCRdb's table is partial and in-frame only. This table has around 220,000 clones, 75% to 90% appearing once. Sample: peripheral blood. The source of these receptors is a woman older than 75 with COVID-19, enrolled during active disease.

The genes are TRBV19 and TRBJ2-4, with TRBD2 matching over 7 bases. V lost 6 bases and J lost 8; bases outside the gene matches: 1. This CDR3 contains 11 residues. Per germline, CDR1 LNHDA and CDR2 SQIVND (reference sequence). The CDR3 sequence: CASSRGDIQYF. The CDR3 DNA reads as TGTGCCAGTAGCCGGGGGGACATTCAGTACTTC.

The rearrangement uses TRBV30 and TRBJ1-2; 9 bases line up with TRBD1. This CDR3 region has 15 residues. In germline, CDR1 is GTSNPN, CDR2 SVGIG (reference sequence). V was clipped by 3 bases and J by 4 bases; unmatched bases: 9. CDR3 loop: CAWSLRQGDPYGYTF. In nucleotides, the CDR3 is TGTGCCTGGAGCCTGCGACAGGGGGATCCCTATGGCTACACCTTC. Full variable domain (rest looked up from reference TRBV30 and TRBJ1-2): SQTIHQWPATLVQPVGSPLSLECTVEGTSNPNLYWYRQAAGRGLQLLFYSVGIGQISSEVPQNLSASRPQDRQFILSSKKLLLSDSGFYLCAWSLRQGDPYGYTFGSGTRLTVV.

CDR3 protein: CASSLAQVDNEQFF. The CDR3 bases are TGTGCCAGCAGCTTAGCGCAGGTTGACAATGAGCAGTTCTTC. The chain combines TRBV7-9 with TRBJ2-1; D not certain. V shed 0 bases and J shed 5 bases, with 8 bases lying between them. The CDR3 covers 14 residues. Per the germline V gene, CDR1 is SEHNR and CDR2 is FQNEAQ (reference sequence).

The gene calls are TRBV5-1 and TRBJ2-1; the match to TRBD2 covers 8 bases. The length of the CDR3 is 15 residues. With V trimmed by 4 bases and J by 2 bases, 5 bases remained unmatched. From germline, CDR1 is SGHRS and CDR2 YFSETQ. CDR3 in DNA: TGCGCCAGCAGCCGGGGAGCGGGGGCCTACAATGAGCAGTTCTTC. As protein: CASSRGAGAYNEQFF.

The chain recombines TRBV5-4 with TRBJ1-5; D may be TRBD1 (6 bases). Germline V gene data show CDR1 as SGHNT and CDR2 as YYREEE (reference sequence). This CDR3 spans 15 amino acids. The V end lost 0 bases, the J end lost 3 bases, and 10 bases lay between the germline ends. The CDR3: CASSLEQGPNQPQHF. In DNA, the CDR3 is TGTGCCAGCAGCTTGGAACAGGGACCCAATCAGCCCCAGCATTTT.

This clone was seen a handful of times. The chain couples TRBV7-9 to TRBJ1-1; the match to TRBD1 covers 7 bases. V trimming: 6 bases; J trimming: 4 bases; junction bases outside the gene matches: 5. The CDR3 extends over 13 amino acids. Germline assignment: CDR1 SEHNR and CDR2 FQNEAQ (reference sequence). The CDR3 reads CASSTTGVTEAFF. Written as DNA, the CDR3 is TGTGCCAGCAGTACTACAGGGGTCACTGAAGCTTTCTTT.

The V and J genes are TRBV4-1 and TRBJ2-3; TRBD1 is a possible D gene (8 bases). The CDR3 runs 17 residues. Germline V gene sequence: CDR1 MGHRA, CDR2 YSYEKL. Trimming left V 0 bases short and J 8 bases short, with 21 bases between. CDR3 region: CASSQDRGRGPGGTQYF. The CDR3, as DNA: TGCGCCAGCAGCCAAGATCGTGGCAGGGGGCCGGGGGGTACGCAGTATTTT.

This chain uses TRBV11-2 with TRBJ1-1; 9 nucleotides match TRBD1. The CDR3 extends over 15 amino acids. The germline CDR1 and CDR2 sequences are SGHAT and FQNNGV. V shed 5 bases and J 6 bases; nucleotides not matched to a gene: 10. CDR3 amino acids: CASSPRTGAAPEAFF. CDR3 bases: TGTGCCAGCAGCCCACGGACAGGGGCAGCGCCTGAAGCTTTCTTT.

In this sample, this clone turned up once. V is TRBV6-5 and J is TRBJ2-7; D may be TRBD1 (6 bases). The CDR3 is 15 amino acids. V was shortened by 2 bases and J by 2 bases, with 13 bases between the two germline ends. CDR1 is MNHEY, CDR2 SVGAGI, per germline. This CDR3 is CASSYGSGAPYEQYF. In nucleotides, the CDR3 is TGTGCCAGCAGTTACGGCTCAGGGGCCCCCTACGAGCAGTACTTC.

The rearrangement joins TRBV9 to TRBJ1-2, with D perhaps matching TRBD1 (5 bases). Germline V gene data show CDR1 as SGDLS and CDR2 as YYNGEE. The CDR3 is made up of 15 amino acids. Trimming removed 3 bases from V and 7 bases from J, with 19 bases in between. CDR3 sequence (DNA): TGTGCCAGCAGCGCCCAAGCACAGGCGAGAGTTGGCTACACCTTC. It codes for CASSAQAQARVGYTF.

The V gene is TRBV19, the J gene TRBJ2-2, with 8 bases identical to TRBD1. CDR3 size: 15 residues. Germline V gene data show CDR1 as LNHDA and CDR2 as SQIVND (reference sequence). After removal of 8 bases from V and 4 bases from J, the junction contained 9 bases not matched to a gene. For the CDR3, the DNA is TGTGCCAGTGGGGGAATGGACAGGGCCACCGGGGAGCTGTTTTTT. As protein: CASGGMDRATGELFF.

The V call is TRBV6-6, the J call TRBJ1-4; 9 positions match TRBD1. CDR3 length equals 15 residues. Germline V gives CDR1 MNHNY, CDR2 SVGAGI (reference sequence). V shed 5 bases, J shed 8 bases, and the junction held 9 bases outside the gene matches. The DNA for the CDR3 is TGTGCCAGCAGTGACAACAGGGGGCGCGGGGAAAAACTGTTTTTT. This codes for CASSDNRGRGEKLFF.

The V call is TRBV5-6, the J call TRBJ2-5, with D uncertain. Trimming removed 4 bases from V and 0 bases from J, with 10 bases in between. The CDR3 spans 14 residues. Germline V CDR1 and CDR2: SGHDT, YYEEEE. CDR3 protein: CASSPRGYQETQYF. The DNA of the CDR3 is TGTGCCAGCAGCCCCCGCGGCTACCAAGAGACCCAGTACTTC.

In this sample, this clone turned up a few times. The genes are TRBV7-9 and TRBJ1-5; possible D gene TRBD1, 6 bases. The CDR3 totals 14 residues. The germline V and J ends were trimmed by 4 bases and 5 bases, with 12 bases remaining between them. Germline lookup yields CDR1 SEHNR and CDR2 FQNEAQ (reference sequence). The CDR3, as DNA: TGTGCCAGCAGCTCTCACAGGGCCCATCAGCCCCAGCATTTT. It yields the protein CASSSHRAHQPQHF.

The chain carries TRBV7-9 and TRBJ1-4; 7 positions match TRBD1. CDR1 is SEHNR, CDR2 FQNEAQ, per germline (reference sequence). The CDR3 sequence is 15 residues long. V shed 4 bases, J shed 4 bases, and the junction held 6 bases outside the gene matches. This CDR3 is CASSSGQADNEKLFF. The CDR3, as DNA: TGTGCCAGCAGCTCCGGACAGGCGGATAATGAAAAACTGTTTTTT.

This clone was observed a handful of times. V and J are TRBV6-1 and TRBJ1-6, with 8 bases lining up with TRBD1. Germline V gene lookup returns CDR1 MNHNS and CDR2 SASEGT. V lost 3 bases, J lost 9 bases, and 7 bases stayed unmatched. This CDR3 is 15 amino acids long. This CDR3 is CASSDHGQGGSPLHF. The CDR3 coding sequence is TGTGCCAGCAGTGACCACGGACAGGGAGGTTCACCCCTCCACTTT.

This clone was counted many times. This chain links TRBV6-5 with TRBJ2-7, with 8 nucleotides matching TRBD1. The length of the CDR3 is 14 residues. Germline-derived CDR1 and CDR2 are MNHEY and SVGAGI. Trimming at V came to 2 bases and at J to 5 bases, leaving 5 bases not matched to a gene. DNA of the CDR3: TGTGCCAGCAGTTACCAGGACAGGGTAGACGAGCAGTACTTC. Translation: CASSYQDRVDEQYF.

This clone was detected only a few times. The chain has TRBV19 and TRBJ1-4; the D is unclear. There are 14 residues in the CDR3. Looked up from germline, CDR1 is LNHDA and CDR2 is SQIVND (reference sequence). V gave up 4 bases and J gave up 0 bases, with 6 bases separating them. The CDR3, as DNA: TGTGCCAGTAGTACGACAACAACTAATGAAAAACTGTTTTTT. Protein sequence: CASSTTTTNEKLFF.

The V and J genes are TRBV9 and TRBJ2-2, with 11 nucleotides matching TRBD2. CDR1 and CDR2 (germline): SGDLS, YYNGEE. CDR3 size: 16 residues. V shed 4 bases and J 5 bases; nucleotides not matched to a gene: 7. DNA for the CDR3: TGTGCCAGCAGCCCCCGGACTAGCGGGTCAACCGGGGAGCTGTTTTTT. As protein: CASSPRTSGSTGELFF.

V is TRBV11-2 and J is TRBJ2-1; D unresolved. Germline V lookup: CDR1 SGHAT, CDR2 FQNNGV. The CDR3 covers 15 residues. V dropped 2 bases and J dropped 3 bases, with 11 bases sitting between them. CDR3 nucleotides: TGTGCCAGCAGCTTAAGTCCGTACGGCTACAATGAGCAGTTCTTC. It translates to CASSLSPYGYNEQFF.

The V gene is TRBV18, the J gene TRBJ1-2, with D hard to call. The CDR3 runs to 13 residues. Trimming cost V 1 base and J 8 bases, with 11 bases left between them. Germline CDR1 is KGHSH and CDR2 is LQKENI. This chain's CDR3 is CASSPRVREGYTF. The CDR3, as DNA: TGTGCCAGCTCACCACGAGTGCGGGAGGGCTACACCTTC.

This chain links TRBV24-1 with TRBJ2-3; tentatively, D is TRBD1 (6 bases). The germline V and J ends were trimmed by 4 bases and 0 bases, with 13 bases remaining between them. This CDR3 spans 16 amino acids. The V gene's germline CDR1 is KGHDR and CDR2 SFDVKD. CDR3 amino acids: CATSDPGAPSTDTQYF. Written as DNA, the CDR3 is TGTGCCACCAGTGACCCAGGGGCACCTAGCACAGATACGCAGTATTTT.

The CDR3 sequence is CASRPGQVSGNTIYF. The CDR3 nucleotides are TGTGCCAGTAGACCGGGACAGGTCTCTGGAAACACCATATATTTT. The chain is built from TRBV19 and TRBJ1-3, with 8 bases aligning to TRBD1. Per the germline V gene, CDR1 is LNHDA and CDR2 is SQIVND (reference sequence). The CDR3 contains 15 residues. V shed 6 bases, J shed 0 bases, and the junction held 4 bases outside the gene matches.

V is TRBV5-1 and J is TRBJ1-5; maybe TRBD1 (6 bases). The CDR3 length is 13 residues. CDR1 and CDR2 from the germline V gene are SGHRS and YFSETQ. The germline V and J ends were trimmed by 0 bases and 6 bases, with 7 bases remaining between them. CDR3 nucleotide sequence: TGCGCCAGCAGCTTGGAAGGGGGTCAGCCCCAGCATTTT. Amino acids: CASSLEGGQPQHF.

V gene TRBV28 combines with J gene TRBJ1-2; D is unresolved. CDR1 is MDHEN and CDR2 is SYDVKM in the germline V gene. The CDR3 runs to 17 residues. V dropped 4 bases and J dropped 0 bases, with 18 bases sitting between them. CDR3 sequence reads: CASSSPGNARPNYGYTF. CDR3 coding DNA: TGTGCCAGCAGTTCCCCGGGGAACGCGCGCCCTAACTATGGCTACACCTTC.

The chain uses TRBV7-2 and TRBJ1-1, with 9 nucleotides matching TRBD1. The V gene's germline CDR1 is SGHTA and CDR2 FQGNSA. The CDR3 extends over 13 amino acids. Germline trimming cut 6 bases from V and 10 bases from J; bases unmatched to any gene: 9. CDR3 amino acids: CASSMDRGAGAFF. As DNA, the CDR3 is TGTGCCAGCAGTATGGACAGGGGCGCAGGAGCTTTCTTT.

This rearrangement joins TRBV20-1 to TRBJ2-4; 10 bases line up with TRBD2. Germline V gene lookup returns CDR1 DFQATT and CDR2 SNEGSKA (reference sequence). Unmatched junction bases numbered 18, after V lost 3 bases and J lost 7 bases. There are 18 residues in the CDR3. This CDR3 reads CSASTPGAGGPGQNIQYF. DNA of the CDR3: TGCAGTGCTAGTACCCCAGGAGCGGGGGGGCCTGGCCAGAACATTCAGTACTTC.

The chain has TRBV12-3 or TRBV12-4 and TRBJ1-2; D gene unclear. CDR3 length: 13 residues. V was shortened by 1 base and J by 8 bases, with 11 bases between the two germline ends. The CDR3 DNA is TGTGCCAGCAGTTTAGGTCAAAGAGTAGGCTACACCTTC. Translated, it gives CASSLGQRVGYTF.